These 25 T cell receptor beta chains were sequenced from one sample in a study of identical twins. TCRdb itself ran the 5' RACE reads through MiXCR, one entry per CDR3 protein. The sample records 200,000 to 250,000 distinct CDR3 sequences, about 6.7% being singletons. These data also featured in a second study, about T cells expressing NK-cell markers.

Source material: CD8+ T cells sorted from blood. The origin of the receptors is a woman between 18 and 30 years old in good health.

This clonotype was seen many times. The gene calls are TRBV12-3 or TRBV12-4 and TRBJ2-3; tentative D call: TRBD2 (6 bases). Trimming took off 5 bases at V and 3 bases at J, with 6 bases between the two ends. This CDR3 contains 12 residues. CDR3 bases: TGTGCCAGCAGTGGAGGGACAGATACGCAGTATTTT. This encodes CASSGGTDTQYF.

This clonotype was recorded a few times. The chain joins TRBV21-1 to TRBJ2-3; the listed D gene, TRBD1, was not tested against the DNA. TRBV21-1 is a pseudogene. This CDR3 has 16 residues. For the CDR3, the DNA is TGTGCCAGCAGCACCCACTCGGTTGAGGGGACAGATACGCAGTATTTT. Its translation: CASSTHSVEGTDTQYF.

The V and J genes are TRBV12-3 or TRBV12-4 and TRBJ2-1, with TRBD2 matching over 7 bases. The ends lost 3 bases at V and 0 bases at J; junction bases unmatched: 11. The CDR3 extends over 18 amino acids. Here the CDR3 reads CASSFGGGVPSSYNEQFF. CDR3 nucleotides: TGTGCCAGCAGTTTTGGGGGGGGGGTTCCTAGCTCCTACAATGAGCAGTTCTTC.

This clonotype was detected ten times or more. This chain links TRBV12-3 or TRBV12-4 with TRBJ2-2; TRBD2 matches 10 bases. CDR3 length equals 15 residues. Trimming took 6 bases from V and 7 from J; bases not matched to a gene: 8. CDR3 sequence reads: CASSPSGGAGGELFF. DNA for the CDR3: TGTGCCAGCAGCCCGAGCGGGGGGGCTGGCGGGGAGCTGTTTTTT.

The chain is built from TRBV2 and TRBJ1-1, with 7 bases matching TRBD1. The length of the CDR3 is 15 residues. V shed 5 bases and J 6 bases; nucleotides not matched to a gene: 12. Germline CDR1 is SNHLY and CDR2 is FYNNEI. The CDR3 nucleotides are TGTGCCAGCAGTACGGAAGACAGGGTGGGCCCTGAAGCTTTCTTT. Translation: CASSTEDRVGPEAFF. Filled out from reference TRBV2 and TRBJ1-1, the complete variable domain reads EPEVTQTPSHQVTQMGQEVILRCVPISNHLYFYWYRQILGQKVEFLVSFYNNEISEKSEIFDDQFSVERPDGSNFTLKIRSTKLEDSAMYFCASSTEDRVGPEAFFGQGTRLTVV.

There are a few counts of this clonotype. The genes are TRBV20-1 and TRBJ2-1; 7 bases match TRBD2. CDR3 length: 14 residues. Germline CDR1 DFQATT, CDR2 SNEGSKA (reference sequence). J gave up 6 bases and V 3 bases, and 8 bases lay outside the gene matches. The CDR3: CSASPRGSVNEQFF. The CDR3 coding sequence is TGCAGTGCTAGTCCCCGCGGGAGTGTCAATGAGCAGTTCTTC.

This chain links TRBV6-5 with TRBJ1-1, with TRBD1 matching 8 bases. Unmatched junction bases numbered 5, after V lost 4 bases and J lost 10 bases. Germline CDR1 MNHEY, CDR2 SVGAGI. The CDR3 has 12 amino acids. The CDR3 is CASSSLDRGAFF. The CDR3 DNA reads as TGTGCCAGCAGTTCACTCGACAGGGGAGCTTTCTTT.

This clonotype was counted at least ten times. The chain uses TRBV4-3 and TRBJ1-1, with no clear D. The CDR3 spans 11 residues. CDR1 and CDR2 (germline): LGHNA, YSLEER. With 5 bases removed from V and 7 bases from J, the gap between germline ends came to 8 bases. CDR3 DNA: TGCGCCAGCAGCGGGAGCCGTGAAGCTTTCTTT. Its translation is CASSGSREAFF.

This clonotype was picked up many times. The chain is built from TRBV18 and TRBJ2-4; 8 nucleotides agree with TRBD1. The CDR3 covers 16 residues. Germline assignment: CDR1 KGHSH and CDR2 LQKENI. After removal of 2 bases from V and 3 bases from J, the junction contained 6 bases not matched to a gene. The CDR3 coding sequence is TGTGCCAGCTCACCAGAGACAGGGGCCAACAAAAACATTCAGTACTTC. Translation gives CASSPETGANKNIQYF.

The V gene is TRBV7-9, the J gene TRBJ1-6; D not resolved. CDR1 SEHNR and CDR2 FQNEAQ come from the germline V gene (reference sequence). This CDR3 comprises 12 residues. Trimming removed 8 bases from V and 5 bases from J, with 7 bases in between. The CDR3 protein is CASAIDNSPLHF. CDR3 DNA sequence: TGTGCCAGCGCGATTGATAATTCACCCCTCCACTTT.

The sample holds many counts of this clonotype. This chain connects TRBV7-9 to TRBJ2-1, with a tentative D call TRBD1 (6 bases). The V end was cut by 3 bases, the J end by 6 bases, with 15 bases between. This CDR3 is 15 amino acids long. CDR1 is SEHNR, CDR2 FQNEAQ, per germline (reference sequence). The CDR3 here is CASSFTTGSGNEQFF. CDR3 in DNA: TGTGCCAGCAGCTTTACTACAGGGTCGGGCAATGAGCAGTTCTTC. Complete variable domain (other parts from reference TRBV7-9 and TRBJ2-1): DTGVSQNPRHKITKRGQNVTFRCDPISEHNRLYWYRQTLGQGPEFLTYFQNEAQLEKSRLLSDRFSAERPKGSFSTLEIQRTEQGDSAMYLCASSFTTGSGNEQFFGPGTRLTVL.

This clonotype was detected a few times. CDR3 nucleotides: TGTGCCAGCAGCTTAGGATCCCCCGGGCGGGCTTTCTTT. It encodes CASSLGSPGRAFF. The J gene is TRBJ1-1, the V gene TRBV11-2; no reliable D call. Germline V CDR1 and CDR2: SGHAT, FQNNGV. The CDR3 runs 13 residues. V dropped 1 base and J dropped 11 bases, with 14 bases sitting between them.

This clonotype was seen a few times. The rearrangement joins TRBV12-5 to TRBJ2-2; no firm D call. The CDR3 is 13 amino acids. Germline lookup yields CDR1 LGHNT and CDR2 FRNRAP. Trimming removed 6 bases from V and 5 bases from J, with 10 bases in between. The CDR3 region is CASGLITTGELFF. The CDR3 DNA is TGTGCTAGTGGGTTGATAACGACCGGGGAGCTGTTTTTT.

This clonotype has at least ten counts. The rearrangement joins TRBV7-2 to TRBJ2-3; 7 bases align to TRBD2. The CDR3 is 15 amino acids. Per the germline V gene, CDR1 is SGHTA and CDR2 is FQGNSA. The ends lost 1 base at V and 2 bases at J; junction bases unmatched: 3. The CDR3 protein is CASSLEAGVTDTQYF. For the CDR3, the DNA is TGTGCCAGCAGCTTAGAGGCGGGGGTCACAGATACGCAGTATTTT.

This clonotype came up many times. V and J are TRBV9 and TRBJ2-1; D ambiguous. The CDR3 totals 14 residues. V was shortened by 0 bases and J by 6 bases, with 10 bases between the two germline ends. CDR1 and CDR2 from the germline V gene are SGDLS and YYNGEE. CDR3 in DNA: TGTGCCAGCAGCGTAGCTATGAAGGGCAATGAGCAGTTCTTC. Its translation: CASSVAMKGNEQFF.

This clonotype was seen ten or more times. The V gene is TRBV27, the J gene TRBJ2-1, with D possibly being TRBD2 (6 bases). V was shortened by 2 bases and J by 5 bases, with 10 bases between the two germline ends. Germline loops: CDR1 MNHEY, CDR2 SMNVEV (reference sequence). CDR3 length equals 14 residues. CDR3 DNA: TGTGCCAGCAGTTTAGCGGGGAAACACAATGAGCAGTTCTTC. The encoded protein is CASSLAGKHNEQFF.

There are many counts of this clonotype. The chain uses TRBV6-2 or TRBV6-3 and TRBJ2-7; unclear D gene. The CDR3 spans 13 residues. Deletions cut 6 bases from V and 2 bases from J, with 11 bases between. Germline V CDR1 and CDR2: MNHEY, SVGEGT. This chain's CDR3 is CASSLTETYEQYF. The CDR3 nucleotides read TGTGCCAGCAGCTTAACAGAGACCTACGAGCAGTACTTC.

This clonotype was seen only a few times. The chain carries TRBV27 and TRBJ2-7; tentative D call: TRBD1 (5 bases). Germline V CDR1 and CDR2: MNHEY, SMNVEV (reference sequence). This CDR3 contains 14 residues. The V and J ends lost 3 bases and 1 base respectively, with 10 bases between them. The CDR3 DNA follows: TGTGCCAGCAGTTTTACAGGCCCGTCCTACGAGCAGTACTTC. This gives the protein CASSFTGPSYEQYF.

This clonotype was picked up many times. The rearrangement uses TRBV7-6 and TRBJ2-7; no clear D gene. Trimming took 1 base from V and 2 from J, leaving 6 bases between them. The CDR3 has 13 residues. CDR1 is SGHVS, CDR2 FNYEAQ, per germline. CDR3 residues: CASSLETTYEQYF. The CDR3 nucleotides read TGTGCCAGCAGCTTAGAAACTACCTACGAGCAGTACTTC.

The chain employs TRBV29-1 and TRBJ1-5; D uncertain. Germline V gene lookup returns CDR1 SQVTM and CDR2 ANQGSEA. The CDR3 consists of 15 residues. V was pared by 5 bases and J by 7 bases, with 21 bases between. CDR3: CSVPEPPLSEQPQHF. The CDR3, as DNA: TGCAGCGTTCCAGAGCCCCCACTATCGGAACAGCCCCAGCATTTT.

V and J are TRBV9 and TRBJ2-1, with D possibly matching TRBD2 (5 bases). CDR1 and CDR2 (germline): SGDLS, YYNGEE. Trimming cost V 3 bases and J 0 bases, with 16 bases left between them. This CDR3 contains 17 residues. Here the CDR3 reads CASSARSSPSSYNEQFF. CDR3 coding DNA: TGTGCCAGCAGCGCCCGTTCTAGCCCCAGCTCCTACAATGAGCAGTTCTTC.

This clonotype was counted ten times or more. The gene calls are TRBV10-3 and TRBJ2-1; D is ambiguous. Germline values: CDR1 ENHRY, CDR2 SYGVKD. Deletions cut 0 bases from V and 2 bases from J, with 14 bases between. The CDR3 sequence is 17 residues long. The CDR3 sequence is CAISESDWNSAYNEQFF. CDR3 in DNA: TGTGCCATCAGTGAGTCTGACTGGAACTCTGCCTACAATGAGCAGTTCTTC.

In its sample, this clonotype was seen a few times. The CDR3 sequence is CASSVGDVSYEQYF. The CDR3 bases are TGTGCCAGCAGCGTAGGGGACGTCTCCTACGAGCAGTACTTC. The rearrangement joins TRBV9 to TRBJ2-7, with D perhaps given as TRBD1 or TRBD2 (5 bases each). The CDR3 spans 14 residues. Trimming shortened V by 0 bases and J by 0 bases, and 7 bases separated the two germline ends. Germline V CDR1 and CDR2: SGDLS, YYNGEE. Full variable domain (rest looked up from reference TRBV9 and TRBJ2-7): DSGVTQTPKHLITATGQRVTLRCSPRSGDLSVYWYQQSLDQGLQFLIQYYNGEERAKGNILERFSAQQFPDLHSELNLSSLELGDSALYFCASSVGDVSYEQYFGPGTRLTVT.

The chain is built from TRBV5-1 and TRBJ1-3; TRBD1 might be the D (5 bases). The CDR3 length is 16 residues. V lost 4 bases and J 0 bases, leaving 14 bases between the germline ends. Germline V gene lookup returns CDR1 SGHRS and CDR2 YFSETQ. The CDR3 sequence: CASSPSHGGSGNTIYF. The CDR3 DNA reads TGCGCCAGCAGCCCGTCCCACGGGGGCTCTGGAAACACCATATATTTT.

This clonotype has more than one count but fewer than ten. The chain links TRBV9 to TRBJ2-4; 8 positions agree with TRBD2. Germline CDR1 reads SGDLS; CDR2 reads YYNGEE. This CDR3 region has 14 residues. The junction had 5 bases not matched to a gene; V was cut back by 0 bases and J by 9 bases. The DNA of the CDR3 is TGTGCCAGCAGCGTAGACGGGGGGGGCATCATTCAGTACTTC. It codes for CASSVDGGGIIQYF.